Presented here are 20 T cell receptor beta chains from one specimen sequenced in a study of human T cells and chemical hapten exposure. Time point: patch test 3, about 24 weeks after DPC sensitization. Indicated treatment: therapeutic diphenylcyclopropenone sensitization with weekly scalp DPC. TCRdb reprocessed the RACE reads with MiXCR, giving one entry per CDR3 protein. This sample has approximately 110,000 distinct CDR3 sequences; under 40% occur once, and the top ten carry roughly 2.7%. Here the sequenced sample was whole blood, taken in connection with sensitization to the hapten diphenylcyclopropenone (DPC). These receptor sequences come from a man in his forties or fifties with alopecia areata. Some clones in this sample may be carry-over from other donors' samples.

The DNA for the CDR3 is TGTGCCAGCAGTCCTTGGGGCTCCAACTACGAGCAGTACGTC. It specifies CASSPWGSNYEQYV. The rearrangement links TRBV27 to TRBJ2-7; possibly TRBD1 for D (5 bases). The V and J ends lost 5 bases and 3 bases respectively, with 14 bases between them. The CDR3 is 14 residues long. CDR1 and CDR2 (germline): MNHEY, SMNVEV (reference sequence).

This rearrangement joins TRBV20-1 to TRBJ2-1; TRBD2 agrees at 9 bases. Germline loops: CDR1 DFQATT, CDR2 SNEGSKA (reference sequence). V was pared by 6 bases and J by 4 bases, with 16 bases of the junction left unmatched. The CDR3 runs to 17 residues. The CDR3: CSARPIARGRGYNEQFF. The DNA for the CDR3 is TGCAGTGCAAGACCTATTGCTCGCGGGAGGGGGTACAATGAGCAGTTCTTC.

The chain combines TRBV20-1 with TRBJ2-3; 13 bases match TRBD2. V dropped 1 base and J dropped 4; count of bases not matched to a gene: 5. CDR3 length equals 16 residues. Germline-derived CDR1 and CDR2 are DFQATT and SNEGSKA (reference sequence). Here the CDR3 reads CSARAGLAGVPDTQYF. The CDR3 nucleotides read TGCAGTGCTAGAGCTGGACTAGCGGGAGTCCCAGATACGCAGTATTTT.

The count of this clonotype is one. The chain carries TRBV20-1 and TRBJ1-1, with 9 bases identical to TRBD1. Trimming took 5 bases from V and 0 from J; bases not matched to a gene: 7. The germline V gene encodes CDR1 DFQATT and CDR2 SNEGSKA (reference sequence). The CDR3 spans 15 residues. The CDR3 protein is CSALGTGSLNTEAFF. The CDR3 bases are TGCAGTGCTCTCGGGACAGGGAGCCTGAACACTGAAGCTTTCTTT.

This clonotype appeared a few times. The chain carries TRBV5-1 and TRBJ2-1, with D perhaps TRBD1 (6 bases). Between the trimmed V and J ends, which lost 4 bases and 6 bases, there was a span of 17 bases. The CDR3 has 15 amino acids. Germline V gives CDR1 SGHRS, CDR2 YFSETQ. Here the CDR3 reads CASSPPRDTVNEQFF. The DNA for the CDR3 is TGCGCCAGCAGCCCTCCCCGGGACACTGTCAATGAGCAGTTCTTC.

The genes are TRBV28 and TRBJ2-3, with D maybe TRBD1 (6 bases). Germline loops: CDR1 MDHEN, CDR2 SYDVKM. The CDR3 is 14 residues long. V dropped 6 bases and J dropped 3 bases, with 13 bases sitting between them. The CDR3 reads CASRLGQRTDTQYF. CDR3 in DNA: TGTGCCAGCAGGCTTGGACAGAGGACAGATACGCAGTATTTT.

There are a few counts of this clonotype. The chain combines TRBV2 with TRBJ2-7, with 8 nucleotides matching TRBD2. V shed 11 bases, J shed 4 bases, and the junction held 13 bases outside the gene matches. The CDR3 is 14 residues long. Germline V gene data show CDR1 as SNHLY and CDR2 as FYNNEI. The CDR3 DNA is TGTGCCGGATCTTCCTGGGCGGGAGGTTACGAGCAGTACTTC. Translation: CAGSSWAGGYEQYF.

Here the CDR3 DNA reads TGTGCCAGCAGTTTACGGCAGAGCAATCAGCCCCAGCATTTT. Its protein is CASSLRQSNQPQHF. V gene TRBV28 combines with J gene TRBJ1-5; D call uncertain. This CDR3 region has 14 residues. Germline V gives CDR1 MDHEN, CDR2 SYDVKM. V shed 2 bases and J shed 1 base, with 6 bases lying between them.

The sample holds a few counts of this clonotype. This chain uses TRBV12-3 or TRBV12-4 with TRBJ2-1; 9 nucleotides agree with TRBD2. CDR3 size: 14 residues. V lost 3 bases and J lost 8; bases outside the gene matches: 5. The CDR3 spells CASSFTSGSYEQFF. The CDR3 region has the DNA TGTGCCAGCAGTTTTACTAGCGGGTCTTATGAGCAGTTCTTC.

The chain links TRBV6-5 to TRBJ2-1; 7 nucleotides line up with TRBD2. V trimming: 2 bases; J trimming: 8 bases; junction bases outside the gene matches: 3. CDR1 and CDR2 from the germline V gene are MNHEY and SVGAGI. This CDR3 contains 13 residues. The CDR3 region has the DNA TGTGCCAGCAGTTACGTAGCGGGCTATGAGCAGTTCTTC. As protein: CASSYVAGYEQFF.

The gene calls are TRBV6-5 and TRBJ2-3, with D possibly being TRBD2 (6 bases). The V end lost 6 bases, the J end lost 5 bases, and 12 bases lay between the germline ends. This CDR3 region has 13 residues. CDR1 is MNHEY and CDR2 is SVGAGI in the germline V gene. The CDR3 DNA reads TGTGCCAGCAGAGACGGGGGTGGAGATACGCAGTATTTT. It codes for CASRDGGGDTQYF.

The chain uses TRBV5-4 and TRBJ2-7; the match to TRBD1 covers 7 bases. This CDR3 spans 14 amino acids. Per the germline V gene, CDR1 is SGHNT and CDR2 is YYREEE (reference sequence). V trimming: 2 bases; J trimming: 0 bases; junction bases outside the gene matches: 2. The CDR3 reads CASSFAGGSYEQYF. The CDR3 DNA is TGTGCCAGCAGCTTCGCAGGGGGCTCCTACGAGCAGTACTTC.

A few counts support this clonotype. The chain joins TRBV7-2 to TRBJ2-6; D remains ambiguous. Germline V gene lookup returns CDR1 SGHTA and CDR2 FQGNSA. This CDR3 has 17 residues. Trimming shortened V by 0 bases and J by 0 bases, and 9 bases separated the two germline ends. The CDR3 region is CASSLASGISGANVLTF. The CDR3 DNA follows: TGTGCCAGCAGCTTAGCGAGTGGAATCTCTGGGGCCAACGTCCTGACTTTC.

This clonotype was seen more than once but under ten times. The chain recombines TRBV9 with TRBJ2-7; TRBD1 matches 8 bases. The CDR3 covers 15 residues. Germline V gene lookup returns CDR1 SGDLS and CDR2 YYNGEE. The V and J ends lost 3 bases and 2 bases, in that order; junction bases with no gene match: 7. CDR3 DNA sequence: TGTGCCAGCAGCGACGGGACAGGACCCACCTACGAGCAGTACTTC. Translated: CASSDGTGPTYEQYF.

This clonotype was recorded a few times. The V gene is TRBV30, the J gene TRBJ2-3, with D possibly matching TRBD2 (6 bases). The CDR3 sequence is 14 residues long. V gave up 2 bases and J gave up 8 bases, with 17 bases separating them. Germline V CDR1 and CDR2: GTSNPN, SVGIG (reference sequence). The CDR3 region has the DNA TGTGCCTGGAGTACGACTAGGCACGGTGGTACGCAGTATTTT. Protein product: CAWSTTRHGGTQYF.

This clonotype turned up a few times. The genes are TRBV29-1 and TRBJ2-5, with D possibly being TRBD2 (5 bases). This CDR3 spans 11 amino acids. Between the trimmed V and J ends, which lost 4 bases and 5 bases, there was a span of 8 bases. Germline V gene data show CDR1 as SQVTM and CDR2 as ANQGSEA. CDR3 loop: CSVGPGETQYF. As DNA, the CDR3 is TGCAGCGTTGGACCGGGGGAGACCCAGTACTTC. The variable domain in full, completed from reference TRBV29-1 and TRBJ2-5, reads SAVISQKPSRDICQRGTSLTIQCQVDSQVTMMFWYRQQPGQSLTLIATANQGSEATYESGFVIDKFPISRPNLTFSTLTVSNMSPEDSSIYLCSVGPGETQYFGPGTRLLVL.

This clonotype was seen more than once but under ten times. The CDR3 loop is CASSQESGFRTEAFF. Written as DNA, the CDR3 is TGCGCCAGCAGCCAAGAATCAGGGTTCCGCACTGAAGCTTTCTTT. The chain employs TRBV4-3 and TRBJ1-1; D is perhaps TRBD1 (5 bases). This CDR3 has 15 amino acids. V shed 0 bases and J shed 4 bases, with 12 bases lying between them. Germline lookup yields CDR1 LGHNA and CDR2 YSLEER.

The chain employs TRBV5-4 and TRBJ2-7; D unclear. Trimming took off 3 bases at V and 5 bases at J, with 15 bases between the two ends. Germline CDR1 SGHNT, CDR2 YYREEE (reference sequence). The CDR3 covers 14 residues. For the CDR3, the DNA is TGTGCCAGCAGCTACGGACCCTCGTCTGACGAGCAGTACGTC. It specifies CASSYGPSSDEQYV.

This clonotype was counted only a few times. This rearrangement joins TRBV24-1 to TRBJ2-1; 7 nucleotides line up with TRBD1. CDR1 and CDR2 (germline): KGHDR, SFDVKD. The CDR3 loop spans 15 amino acids. J lost 2 bases, V lost 6 bases, and 6 bases had no gene match. The CDR3 DNA is TGTGCCACCAGTACAACCGACAGGGCCTACAATGAGCAGTTCTTC. Protein product: CATSTTDRAYNEQFF.

The chain is built from TRBV6-1 and TRBJ2-3, with 7 bases that match TRBD2. The CDR3 has 13 residues. Germline V lookup: CDR1 MNHNS, CDR2 SASEGT. After removal of 7 bases from V and 5 bases from J, the junction contained 6 bases not matched to a gene. CDR3 in amino acids: CASTYWGGDTQYF. In DNA, the CDR3 is TGTGCCAGCACCTACTGGGGGGGAGATACGCAGTATTTT.